This T cell receptor beta chain was captured by sequencing in a study of T cells in Graves' hyperthyroidism and ophthalmopathy (dated by TCRdb to 2018 to 2020). Regarding the complete study: Peripheral blood samples were taken at the time of initial diagnosis, prior to any treatment. To identify TCR V-J signatures that set the groups apart, the researchers used a discovery cohort of more than 95 patients, made up of approximately 43 with Graves' ophthalmopathy and 57 with stable Graves' hyperthyroidism. Prospective prediction of ophthalmopathy was tested in an independent validation cohort of approximately 19 hyperthyroidism patients and 17 patients who later progressed to ophthalmopathy. The 100 or so discovery patients were divided at random into training and test sets in a 7:3 ratio. In addition, the study compared T-cell repertoires in thyroid tissue and in blood from about 6 Graves' hyperthyroidism patients. Following sampling, methimazole starting at 30 mg daily was given to hyperthyroidism patients, and high-dose intravenous methylprednisolone was given to ophthalmopathy patients. The paper describes TCR Vbeta CDR3 sequencing of around 130 peripheral blood samples, made up of 43 ophthalmopathy patients, roughly 75 hyperthyroidism patients and 17 progressor patients. Study-level results and caveats: Sample size was not statistically predetermined, and investigators were not blinded to group allocation. In validation, progression to ophthalmopathy was predicted by the model with roughly 71% sensitivity and around 76% specificity, a median of 6.5 months before onset. Ophthalmopathy was separated from stable hyperthyroidism by a 13 V-J signature model, with about 88% sensitivity and about 81% specificity obtained in cross-validation and 80%/75% obtained in testing. Blood samples also contained most of the expanded thyroid clonotypes (frequency above 0.001), which suggests that blood repertoires may reflect thyroid immune responses.

Amplification of TCR beta CDR3 regions was carried out from RNA transcripts. For the first round of RT-PCR on the TCR CDR3, the HTBI primer set was used together with the Qiagen OneStep RT-PCR kit. Libraries were constructed in a second round of multiplex PCR, after which size selection and purification were carried out. Sequencing of the libraries was done on an Illumina HiSeq2000 using paired-end 100 bp reads. The paper's processing steps were these. Raw data were processed with SOAPnuke, discarding reads with adapters, uncalled bases, mean Phred below 15, or no exact constant-primer or identifier match. High-quality paired reads were merged with COPE v1.2.5, and unique nucleotide sequences were defined as clonotypes. Clonotypes were aligned to IMGT TRBV, TRBD and TRBJ reference segments using MiTCR v1.1. Only V-J combinations with frequency above 0.0001, covering about 99% of repertoires, were analysed. The TCS score was defined as F50 (clonal expansion) divided by E x V (chaos), with BLOSUM62-based TCRdist calculated between CDR3 peptides within each V-J. Welch's t-statistics and random forest reduced just over 500 V-J features to roughly 13, which were used in a naive Bayes classifier (R e1071). The public reads were reanalyzed by TCRdb: fastp trimming at Q25, MiXCR alignment, in-frame beta chains only. For every CDR3 protein sequence, its rows merge into one entry that carries the most common genes and DNA. TCRdb assigned the V and J calls; the authors' analysis was not used. A total of 300,000 to 400,000 distinct CDR3 sequences appear in this sample, roughly 18% of them only once. Of the sample, around 50% is held by the ten largest clones.

This clonotype has a count of ten or more. No cognate antigen has been identified for it. No base quality information exists; no much larger clone differs at one position. Measured from the cysteine to the phenylalanine, the CDR3 is 15 residues long. Just CDR3 DNA is preserved here, 45 bases in frame from base 1. The trim is 5 bases for V and 0 bases for J, with a gap of 12 bases between the germline ends. The germline V gene specifies SGHTA as CDR1 and FQGNSA as CDR2. Stable Graves' hyperthyroidism was defined as the absence of progression to ophthalmopathy over 18 months of follow-up. Hyperthyroidism patients were newly diagnosed, with disease duration under 2 months, and aged 18 to 65 years. Patients with uncontrolled infections, other autoimmune diseases, pregnancy or lactation were excluded. Diagnoses were based on clinical symptoms, serum thyroxine and TRAb, thyroid ultrasound and orbital computed tomography. PBMCs were separated from around 9.1 ml of fresh peripheral blood using Ficoll-Paque density gradient centrifugation. Total RNA was extracted with Trizol reagent, and quality was checked on an Agilent 2100 Bioanalyzer.

This receptor was obtained from a woman in her 50s with Graves' hyperthyroidism. The chain was built from TRBV7-2 and TRBJ2-3, with an unclear D gene assignment. The sequenced sample was blood. The CDR3 reads as follows: CASSDFGYSTDTQYF. The DNA reads TGTGCCAGCAGCGACTTTGGGTATAGCACAGATACGCAGTATTTT.